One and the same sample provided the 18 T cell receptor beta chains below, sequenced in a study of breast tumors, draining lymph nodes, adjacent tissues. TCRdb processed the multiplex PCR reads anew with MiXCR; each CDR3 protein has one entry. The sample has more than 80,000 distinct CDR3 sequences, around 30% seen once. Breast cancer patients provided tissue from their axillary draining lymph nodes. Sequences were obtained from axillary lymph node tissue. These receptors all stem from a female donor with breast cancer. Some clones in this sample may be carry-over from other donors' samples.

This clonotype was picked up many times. The CDR3 DNA sequence: TGTGCCAGCAGCTTCCGGACTGAACCAGATACGCAGTATTTT. Translating it yields CASSFRTEPDTQYF. J is TRBJ2-3 and V is TRBV7-9; D possibly corresponds to TRBD2 (5 bases). Per germline, CDR1 SEHNR and CDR2 FQNEAQ (reference sequence). The V end lost 3 bases, the J end lost 4 bases, and 11 bases lay between the germline ends. The CDR3 extends over 14 amino acids.

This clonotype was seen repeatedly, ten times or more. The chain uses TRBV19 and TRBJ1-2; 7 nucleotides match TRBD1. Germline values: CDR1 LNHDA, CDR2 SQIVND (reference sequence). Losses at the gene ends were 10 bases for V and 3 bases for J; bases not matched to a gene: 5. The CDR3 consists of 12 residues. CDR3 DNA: TGTGCCATGCGACAGGGAGACTATGGCTACACCTTC. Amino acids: CAMRQGDYGYTF.

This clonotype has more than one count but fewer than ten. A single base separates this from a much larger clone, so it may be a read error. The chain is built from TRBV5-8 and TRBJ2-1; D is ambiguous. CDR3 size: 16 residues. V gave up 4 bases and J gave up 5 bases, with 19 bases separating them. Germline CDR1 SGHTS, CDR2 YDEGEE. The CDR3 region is CASSRAEPGINNEQFF. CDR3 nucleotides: TGTGCCAGCAGCAGGGCGGAGCCGGGTATAAACAATGAGCAGTTCTTC. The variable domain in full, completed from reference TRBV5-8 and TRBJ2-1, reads EAGVTQSPTHLIKTRGQQATLRCSPISGHTSVYWYQQALGLGLQFLLWYDEGEERNRGNFPPRFSGRQFPNYSSELNVNALELEDSALYLCASSRAEPGINNEQFFGPGTRLTVL.

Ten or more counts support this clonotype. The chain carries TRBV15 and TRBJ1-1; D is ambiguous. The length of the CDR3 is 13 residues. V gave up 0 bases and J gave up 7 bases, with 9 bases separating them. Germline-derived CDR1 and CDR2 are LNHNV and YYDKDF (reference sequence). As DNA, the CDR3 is TGTGCCACCAGCAGAGATTTGGGGTTTGAAGCTTTCTTT. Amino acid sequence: CATSRDLGFEAFF.

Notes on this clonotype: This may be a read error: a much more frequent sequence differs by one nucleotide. CDR3 in DNA: TGTACCAGCTCACCTCTCAACAGTCTCCCTAACTATGGCTACACCTTC. Amino acids: CTSSPLNSLPNYGYTF. The chain uses TRBV18 and TRBJ1-2; D call uncertain. The CDR3 has 16 amino acids. From germline, CDR1 is KGHSH and CDR2 LQKENI.

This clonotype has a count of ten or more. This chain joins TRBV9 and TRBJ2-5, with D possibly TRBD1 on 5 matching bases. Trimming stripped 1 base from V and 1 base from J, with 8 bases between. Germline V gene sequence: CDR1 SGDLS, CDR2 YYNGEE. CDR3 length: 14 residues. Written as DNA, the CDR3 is TGTGCCAGCAGCGTACAGGGCTTCCAAGAGACCCAGTACTTC. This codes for CASSVQGFQETQYF. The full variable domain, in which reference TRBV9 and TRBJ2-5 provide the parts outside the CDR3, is DSGVTQTPKHLITATGQRVTLRCSPRSGDLSVYWYQQSLDQGLQFLIQYYNGEERAKGNILERFSAQQFPDLHSELNLSSLELGDSALYFCASSVQGFQETQYFGPGTRLLVL.

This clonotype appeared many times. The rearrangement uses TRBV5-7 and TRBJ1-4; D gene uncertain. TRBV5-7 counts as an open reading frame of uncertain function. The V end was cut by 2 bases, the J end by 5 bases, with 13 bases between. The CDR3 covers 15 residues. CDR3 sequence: CASSFSGVMNEKLFF. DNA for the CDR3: TGTGCCAGCAGCTTCTCCGGGGTGATGAATGAAAAACTGTTTTTT.

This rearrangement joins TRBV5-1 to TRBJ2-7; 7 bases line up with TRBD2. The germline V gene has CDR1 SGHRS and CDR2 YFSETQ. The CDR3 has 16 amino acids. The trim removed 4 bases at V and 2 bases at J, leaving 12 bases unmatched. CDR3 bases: TGCGCCAGCAGCCTCGGGCCTAGCGGAGGAACCTACGAGCAGTACTTC. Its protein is CASSLGPSGGTYEQYF.

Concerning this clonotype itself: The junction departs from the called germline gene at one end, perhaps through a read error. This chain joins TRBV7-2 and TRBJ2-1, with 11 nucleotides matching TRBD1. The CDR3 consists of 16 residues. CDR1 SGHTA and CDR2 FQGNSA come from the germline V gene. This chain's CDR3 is CASNLGGTGGTNEQFF. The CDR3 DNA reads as TGTGCCAGCAACTTAGGAGGGACAGGGGGGACCAATGAGCAGTTCTTC.

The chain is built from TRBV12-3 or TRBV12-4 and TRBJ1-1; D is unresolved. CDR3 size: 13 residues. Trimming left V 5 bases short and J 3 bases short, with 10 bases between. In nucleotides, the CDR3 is TGTGCCAGCAGTCCCGTACTGGACACTGAAGCTTTCTTT. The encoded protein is CASSPVLDTEAFF.

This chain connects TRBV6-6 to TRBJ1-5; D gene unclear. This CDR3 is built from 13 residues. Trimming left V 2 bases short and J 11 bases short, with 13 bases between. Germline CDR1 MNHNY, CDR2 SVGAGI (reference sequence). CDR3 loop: CASSYGSRETQHF. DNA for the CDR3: TGTGCCAGCAGTTACGGTTCGCGGGAGACCCAGCATTTT.

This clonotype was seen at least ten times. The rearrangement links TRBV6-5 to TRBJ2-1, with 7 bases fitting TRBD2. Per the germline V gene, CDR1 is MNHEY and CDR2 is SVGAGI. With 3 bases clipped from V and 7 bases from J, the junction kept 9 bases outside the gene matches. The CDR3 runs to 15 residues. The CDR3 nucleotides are TGTGCCAGCAGTTATCAGAGGGTCGGGAGGAATGAGCAGTTCTTC. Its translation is CASSYQRVGRNEQFF.

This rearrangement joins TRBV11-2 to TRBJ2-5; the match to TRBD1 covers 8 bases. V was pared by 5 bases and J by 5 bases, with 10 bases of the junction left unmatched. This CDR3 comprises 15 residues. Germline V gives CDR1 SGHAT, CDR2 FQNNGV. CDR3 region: CASSQMGQVGETQYF. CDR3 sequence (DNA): TGTGCCAGCAGCCAGATGGGACAGGTCGGTGAGACCCAGTACTTC.

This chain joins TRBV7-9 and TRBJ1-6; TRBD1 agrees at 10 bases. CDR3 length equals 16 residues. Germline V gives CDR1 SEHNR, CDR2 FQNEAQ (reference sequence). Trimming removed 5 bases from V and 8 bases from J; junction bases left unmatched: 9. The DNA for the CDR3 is TGTGCCAGCAGCCCTTGGACAGGGGGAGGAGATTCACCCCTCCACTTT. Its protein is CASSPWTGGGDSPLHF.

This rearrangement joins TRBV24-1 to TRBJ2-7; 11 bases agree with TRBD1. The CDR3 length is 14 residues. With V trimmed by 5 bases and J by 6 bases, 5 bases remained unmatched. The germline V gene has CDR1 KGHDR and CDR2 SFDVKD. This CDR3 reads CATSATGTGGEQYF. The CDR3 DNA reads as TGTGCCACCAGTGCAACCGGGACAGGGGGCGAGCAGTACTTC.

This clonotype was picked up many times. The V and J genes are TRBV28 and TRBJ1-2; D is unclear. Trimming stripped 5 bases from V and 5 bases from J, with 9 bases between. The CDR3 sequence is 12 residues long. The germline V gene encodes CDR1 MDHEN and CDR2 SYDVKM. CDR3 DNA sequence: TGTGCCAGCAGTACGCCTGGGTATGGCTACACCTTC. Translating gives CASSTPGYGYTF.

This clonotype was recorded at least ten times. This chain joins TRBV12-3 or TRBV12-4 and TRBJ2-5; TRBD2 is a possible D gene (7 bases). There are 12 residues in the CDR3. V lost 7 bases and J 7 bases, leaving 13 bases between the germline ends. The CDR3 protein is CASTKGGGTQYF. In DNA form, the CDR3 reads TGTGCCAGCACCAAAGGGGGGGGGACCCAGTACTTC.

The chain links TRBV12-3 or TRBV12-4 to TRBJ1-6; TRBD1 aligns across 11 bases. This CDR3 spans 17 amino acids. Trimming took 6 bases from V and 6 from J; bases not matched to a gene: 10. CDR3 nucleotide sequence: TGTGCCAGCAGCCTCGGGACAGGGGGTCCCTTTAATTCACCCCTCCACTTT. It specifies CASSLGTGGPFNSPLHF.